These T cell receptor beta chains were read from a single sample in a study of shared clonotypes between healthy human individuals. TCRdb's copy holds only in-frame clones and misses some; the assay was immunoSEQ multiplex PCR. Of hundreds of thousands of clones in the sample, about 92% were seen once. The sequenced material came from naive CD8+ T cells sorted from blood. These receptors originate from a man between 25 and 39 years old in good health. Both conserved end residues are part of each CDR3. A D gene is named only where the DNA matches it firmly. A row's size may be missing; if present it is once, few, many or a size class.

clone size	D gene	V gene	J gene	CDR3 length	CDR3 DNA	CDR3 protein
NA	NA	TRBV5-1	TRBJ2-3	14	TGCGCCAGCAGCTTGAGAAGGGGCACAGATACGCAGTATTTT	CASSLRRGTDTQYF
NA	NA	TRBV29-1	TRBJ2-7	14	TGCAGCGTTCAGGGTGTTCGGAGCTCCTACGAGCAGTACTTC	CSVQGVRSSYEQYF
NA	NA	TRBV4-3	TRBJ2-7	13	TGCGCCAGCAGCCAGGGAACAACCTACGAGCAGTACTTC	CASSQGTTYEQYF
NA	NA	TRBV27	TRBJ1-5	14	TGTGCCAGCAGTCCAGGGACCAACAATCAGCCCCAGCATTTT	CASSPGTNNQPQHF
NA	NA	TRBV18	TRBJ2-1	15	TGTGCCAGCTCACCGGCGGGACTTATGAAAGATGAGCAGTTCTTC	CASSPAGLMKDEQFF
NA	NA	TRBV7-9	TRBJ1-5	14	TGTGCCAGCAGCTCAACCACAAGGAATCAGCCCCAGCATTTT	CASSSTTRNQPQHF
NA	NA	TRBV9	TRBJ2-6	19	TGTGCCAGCAGCGTAGCGCGGCAGGGCACATCCTCTGGGGCCAACGTCCTGACTTTC	CASSVARQGTSSGANVLTF
NA	TRBD1	TRBV14	TRBJ2-1	16	TGTGCCAGCAGCCGAGGGACAGGGCGGGGTTACAATGAGCAGTTCTTC	CASSRGTGRGYNEQFF
NA	NA	TRBV27	TRBJ2-1	15	TGTGCCAGCAGTCTGGGCAGGGGATCCTACAATGAGCAGTTCTTC	CASSLGRGSYNEQFF
NA	NA	TRBV6-1	TRBJ2-7	14	TGTGCCAGCAGTGATGGCAGAGGCTACGGGGAGCAGTACTTC	CASSDGRGYGEQYF
NA	NA	TRBV11-2	TRBJ2-3	13	TGTGCCAGCAGACTTAGGGGCGGAGATACGCAGTATTTT	CASRLRGGDTQYF
NA	TRBD1	TRBV6-6	TRBJ2-1	15	TGTGCCAGCGGCCTCCGGGACAGGGGGCGAAATGAGCAGTTCTTC	CASGLRDRGRNEQFF
NA	TRBD1	TRBV5-6	TRBJ1-1	15	TGTGCCAGCAGCTCGGACAGGGAACTGAACACTGAAGCTTTCTTT	CASSSDRELNTEAFF
NA	TRBD1	TRBV14	TRBJ2-7	15	TGTGCCAGCAGCTTCGGGACAGGGCCCTCCTACGAGCAGTACTTC	CASSFGTGPSYEQYF
once	NA	TRBV6-5	TRBJ2-7	15	TGTGCCAGCAGTTACTCCCAGGGTGCGCCCTACGAGCAGTACTTC	CASSYSQGAPYEQYF
NA	NA	TRBV2	TRBJ2-5	10	TGTGCCGGGATTGGGGAGACCCAGTACTTC	CAGIGETQYF
NA	NA	TRBV29-1	TRBJ2-5	15	TGCAGCGTTGAAGGGGAAGCAGGGCCCGGAGAGACCCAGTACTTC	CSVEGEAGPGETQYF
NA	NA	TRBV6-1	TRBJ1-4	15	TGTGCCAGCAGTGTCACACCGGCAACTAATGAAAAACTGTTTTTT	CASSVTPATNEKLFF
NA	NA	TRBV27	TRBJ2-3	16	TGTGCCAGCAGTTTACACCCCATCCCAACCACAGATACGCAGTATTTT	CASSLHPIPTTDTQYF
NA	NA	TRBV11-2	TRBJ2-7	14	TGTGCCAGCAGCGGGAGAGCAGAACCCTACGAGCAGTACTTC	CASSGRAEPYEQYF
NA	NA	TRBV19	TRBJ2-2	16	TGTGCCAGTAGTATAGTCAGACCAGAGAACACCGGGGAGCTGTTTTTT	CASSIVRPENTGELFF
NA	TRBD2	TRBV7-9	TRBJ2-1	16	TGTGCCAGCAGCCACAGGACTAGCGGGAGATACAATGAGCAGTTCTTC	CASSHRTSGRYNEQFF
NA	TRBD1	TRBV6-5	TRBJ1-2	13	TGTGCCAGCAGCCTCACAGGGGAAGGTGGCTACACCTTC	CASSLTGEGGYTF
NA	TRBD2	TRBV5-5	TRBJ2-7	16	TGTGCCAGCAGCCCAAGACTAGCGGGGGGCTCCTACGAGCAGTACTTC	CASSPRLAGGSYEQYF
NA	NA	TRBV19	TRBJ2-7	17	TGTGCCAGTACGAGTGGAGGATTGGGCGGGAGTAGGGGGGAGCAGTACTTC	CASTSGGLGGSRGEQYF
NA	NA	TRBV20-1	TRBJ1-1	8	TGCAGTGCTAGTATTGGCTTCTTT	CSASIGFF
NA	NA	TRBV29-1	TRBJ2-1	11	TGCAGCGTTGATAGGGAGAATGAGCAGTTCTTC	CSVDRENEQFF
NA	TRBD2	TRBV27	TRBJ2-1	14	TGTGCCAGCAGTTGGCTAGCGGGAGACAATGAGCAGTTCTTC	CASSWLAGDNEQFF
NA	NA	TRBV14	TRBJ2-1	16	TGTGCCAGCAGCCAAGGGGTAAGGGGCCCATACAATGAGCAGTTCTTC	CASSQGVRGPYNEQFF
NA	TRBD1	TRBV19	TRBJ2-3	15	TGTGCCAGTAGTATTTTCGGACAGGATAGAGATACGCAGTATTTT	CASSIFGQDRDTQYF
NA	NA	TRBV28	TRBJ1-5	13	TGTGCCAGCAGGCTCGGGGGATTTCAGCCCCAGCATTTT	CASRLGGFQPQHF
once	NA	TRBV11-2	TRBJ2-3	18	TGTGCCAGCAGCTTGCGGTGGCCCGACAACCCCACAGCGGATACGCAGTATTTT	CASSLRWPDNPTADTQYF
NA	TRBD1	TRBV13	TRBJ2-7	15	TGTGCCAGCAGCTCCGGACAGGGGTCTTCCTACGAGCAGTACTTC	CASSSGQGSSYEQYF
NA	NA	TRBV27	TRBJ1-3	15	TGTGCCAGCAGTTTATCCCAGGGGTCTGGAAACACCATATATTTT	CASSLSQGSGNTIYF
NA	TRBD1	TRBV25-1	TRBJ1-5	15	TGTGCCAGCAGTGCCGGGACAGGGGTGGGTCAGCCCCAGCATTTT	CASSAGTGVGQPQHF